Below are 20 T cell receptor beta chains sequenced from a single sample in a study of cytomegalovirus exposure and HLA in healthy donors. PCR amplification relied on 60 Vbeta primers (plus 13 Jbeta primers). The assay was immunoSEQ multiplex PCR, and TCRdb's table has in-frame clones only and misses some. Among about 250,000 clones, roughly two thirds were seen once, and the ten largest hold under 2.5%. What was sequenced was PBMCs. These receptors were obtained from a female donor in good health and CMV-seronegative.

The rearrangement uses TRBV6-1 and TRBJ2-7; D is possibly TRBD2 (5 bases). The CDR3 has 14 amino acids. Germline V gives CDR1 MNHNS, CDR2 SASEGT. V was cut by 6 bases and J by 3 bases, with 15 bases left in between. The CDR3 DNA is TGTGCCAGCAGCTGGACTCCACTGATCTACGAGCAGTACTTC. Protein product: CASSWTPLIYEQYF.

The DNA of the CDR3 is TGTGCCAGCAGCCAACCGAGTGGCACCGGGGAGCTGTTTTTT. Its protein product is CASSQPSGTGELFF. This chain uses TRBV4-2 with TRBJ2-2, with D unclear. The CDR3 has 14 amino acids. The V end was cut by 2 bases, the J end by 4 bases, with 8 bases between. Germline CDR1 reads LGHNA; CDR2 reads YNFKEQ.

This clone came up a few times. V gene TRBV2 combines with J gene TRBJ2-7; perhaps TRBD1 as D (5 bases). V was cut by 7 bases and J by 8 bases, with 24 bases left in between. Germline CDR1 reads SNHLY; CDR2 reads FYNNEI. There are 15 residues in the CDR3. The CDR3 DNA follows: TGTGCCAGCAAAGGGGTGATCCGACAGACCTTGCAGCAGTACTTC. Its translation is CASKGVIRQTLQQYF.

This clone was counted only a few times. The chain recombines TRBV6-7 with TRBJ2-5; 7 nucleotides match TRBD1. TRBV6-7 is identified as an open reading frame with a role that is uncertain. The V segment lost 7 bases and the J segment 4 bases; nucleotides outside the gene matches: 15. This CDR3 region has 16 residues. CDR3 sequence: CASTTEGKGAGETQYF. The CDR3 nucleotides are TGTGCCAGCACCACCGAAGGGAAGGGGGCAGGAGAGACCCAGTACTTC.

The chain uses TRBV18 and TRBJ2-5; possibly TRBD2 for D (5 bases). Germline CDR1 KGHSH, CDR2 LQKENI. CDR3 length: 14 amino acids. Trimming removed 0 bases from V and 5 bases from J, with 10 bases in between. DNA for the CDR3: TGTGCCAGCTCACCACCGACACTAGGCGAGACCCAGTACTTC. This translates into CASSPPTLGETQYF.

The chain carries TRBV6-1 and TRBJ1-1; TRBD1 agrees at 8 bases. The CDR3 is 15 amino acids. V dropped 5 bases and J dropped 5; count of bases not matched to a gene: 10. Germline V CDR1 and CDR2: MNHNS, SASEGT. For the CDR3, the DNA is TGTGCCAGCAGTACCTACCCAACAGGGGGGACTGAAGCTTTCTTT. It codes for CASSTYPTGGTEAFF.

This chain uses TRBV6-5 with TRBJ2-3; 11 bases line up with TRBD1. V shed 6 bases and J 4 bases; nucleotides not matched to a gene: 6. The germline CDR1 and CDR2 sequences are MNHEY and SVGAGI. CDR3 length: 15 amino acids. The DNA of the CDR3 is TGTGCCAGCAGGGGGACAGGGGGTGGGGCAGATACGCAGTATTTT. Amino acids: CASRGTGGGADTQYF.

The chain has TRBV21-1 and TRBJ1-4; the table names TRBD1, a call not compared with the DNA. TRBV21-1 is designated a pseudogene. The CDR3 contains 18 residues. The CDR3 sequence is CASSKTTTGNGYNEKLFF. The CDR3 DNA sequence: TGTGCCAGCAGCAAAACGACAACAGGGAATGGTTATAATGAAAAACTGTTTTTT.

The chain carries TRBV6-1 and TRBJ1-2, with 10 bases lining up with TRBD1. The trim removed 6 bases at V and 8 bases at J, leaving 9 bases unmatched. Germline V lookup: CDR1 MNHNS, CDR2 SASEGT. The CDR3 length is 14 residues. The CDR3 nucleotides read TGTGCCAGCAGGTCGACAGGGGGCGTACCCGGCTACACCTTC. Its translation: CASRSTGGVPGYTF.

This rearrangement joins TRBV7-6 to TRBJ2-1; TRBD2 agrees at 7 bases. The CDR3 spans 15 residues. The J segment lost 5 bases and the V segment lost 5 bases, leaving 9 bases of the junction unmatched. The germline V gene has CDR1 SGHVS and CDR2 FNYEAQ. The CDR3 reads CASSPSMGLHNEQFF. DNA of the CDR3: TGTGCCAGCAGCCCCTCGATGGGACTACACAATGAGCAGTTCTTC.

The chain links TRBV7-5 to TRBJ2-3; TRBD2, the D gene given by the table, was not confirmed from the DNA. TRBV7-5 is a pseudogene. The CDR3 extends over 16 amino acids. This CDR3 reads CARSLARAPHTDTQYF. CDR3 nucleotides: TGTGCCAGAAGCTTAGCGAGGGCCCCGCACACAGATACGCAGTATTTT.

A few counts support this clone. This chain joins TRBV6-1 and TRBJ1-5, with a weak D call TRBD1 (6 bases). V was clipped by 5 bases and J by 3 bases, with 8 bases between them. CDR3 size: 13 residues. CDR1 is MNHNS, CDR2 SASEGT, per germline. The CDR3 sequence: CASSQGFNQPQHF. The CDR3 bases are TGTGCCAGCAGTCAGGGGTTCAATCAGCCCCAGCATTTT.

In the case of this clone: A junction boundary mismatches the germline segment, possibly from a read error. Here the CDR3 DNA reads TGTTCCAGCAGCTTAGACAGGGGAGTTGATGGCTACACCTTC. Translating gives CSSSLDRGVDGYTF. The chain employs TRBV7-9 and TRBJ1-2, with TRBD1 matching 8 bases. The CDR3 runs to 14 residues. Looked up from germline, CDR1 is SEHNR and CDR2 is FQNEAQ (reference sequence).

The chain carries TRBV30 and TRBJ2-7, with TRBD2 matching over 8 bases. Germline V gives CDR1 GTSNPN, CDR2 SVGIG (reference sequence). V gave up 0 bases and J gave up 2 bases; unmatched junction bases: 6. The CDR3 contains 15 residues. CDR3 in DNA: TGTGCCTGGAGTGTAGGGCTAGCGGGTCCCTACGAGCAGTACTTC. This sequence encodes CAWSVGLAGPYEQYF.

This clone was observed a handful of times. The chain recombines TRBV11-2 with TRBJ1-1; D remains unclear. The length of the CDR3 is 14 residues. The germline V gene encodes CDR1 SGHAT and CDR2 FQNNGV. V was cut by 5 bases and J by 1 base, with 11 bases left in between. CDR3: CASSPPAENTEAFF. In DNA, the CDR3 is TGTGCCAGCAGCCCCCCGGCGGAGAACACTGAAGCTTTCTTT.

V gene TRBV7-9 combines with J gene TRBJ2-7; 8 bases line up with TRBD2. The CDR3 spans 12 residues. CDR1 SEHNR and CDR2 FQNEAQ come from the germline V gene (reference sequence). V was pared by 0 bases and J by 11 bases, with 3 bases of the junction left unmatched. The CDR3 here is CASSLALGREYF. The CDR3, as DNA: TGTGCCAGCAGCTTAGCGCTCGGGAGGGAGTACTTC.

The CDR3 is CASSLNSGRLGDEQFF. The CDR3 nucleotides read TGCGCCAGCAGCTTAAATAGCGGGAGGCTCGGTGATGAGCAGTTCTTC. The V gene is TRBV5-1, the J gene TRBJ2-1; 10 positions match TRBD2. Looked up from germline, CDR1 is SGHRS and CDR2 is YFSETQ. V gave up 2 bases and J gave up 8 bases; unmatched junction bases: 10. This CDR3 has 16 residues. Filled out from reference TRBV5-1 and TRBJ2-1, the complete variable domain reads KAGVTQTPRYLIKTRGQQVTLSCSPISGHRSVSWYQQTPGQGLQFLFEYFSETQRNKGNFPGRFSGRQFSNSRSEMNVSTLELGDSALYLCASSLNSGRLGDEQFFGPGTRLTVL.

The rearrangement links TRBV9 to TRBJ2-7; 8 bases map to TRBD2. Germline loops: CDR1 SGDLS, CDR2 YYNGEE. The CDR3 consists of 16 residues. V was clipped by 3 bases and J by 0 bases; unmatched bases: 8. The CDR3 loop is CASSGNSGTSSYEQYF. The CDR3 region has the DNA TGTGCCAGCAGCGGGAATAGCGGGACAAGCTCCTACGAGCAGTACTTC.

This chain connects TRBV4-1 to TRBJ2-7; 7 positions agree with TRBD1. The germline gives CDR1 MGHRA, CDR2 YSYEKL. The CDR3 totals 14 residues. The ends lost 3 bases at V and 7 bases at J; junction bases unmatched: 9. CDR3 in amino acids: CASSQKQGPWEQYF. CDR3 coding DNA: TGCGCCAGCAGCCAGAAACAGGGGCCCTGGGAGCAGTACTTC.

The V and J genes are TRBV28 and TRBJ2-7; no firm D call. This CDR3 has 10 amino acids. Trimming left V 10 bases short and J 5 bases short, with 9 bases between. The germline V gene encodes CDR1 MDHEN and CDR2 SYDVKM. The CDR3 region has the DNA TGTGCCACCCATGAGGACGAGCAGTACTTC. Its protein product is CATHEDEQYF.